Listed below are T cell receptor beta chains from one sample, sequenced in a study of T cells in localized non-small cell lung cancer. Sequenced by immunoSEQ multiplex PCR; TCRdb stores in-frame clones only, minus some. The sample lists around 41,000 clones; 75% to 85% were seen once. Here the sequenced sample was PBMCs, taken before any cancer treatment. The receptors derive from a man aged 35-69 years with stage II lung adenocarcinoma. The CDR3 runs from the conserved cysteine through the conserved F or W. The D gene is left open where the match is weak. Clone size is shown for a subset of rows, as once, few, many or a class of expanded clone.

CASSTGQGQETQYF | TGTGCCAGCAGCACGGGACAGGGCCAAGAGACCCAGTACTTC | TRBJ2-5 | TRBD1 | TRBV7-2 | NA
CASSIRGGAGNEQFF | TGTGCCAGTAGTATCCGGGGGGGCGCAGGGAATGAGCAGTTCTTC | TRBJ2-1 | TRBD2 | TRBV19 | once
CASRTPNRAFF | TGTGCCAGCAGGACGCCAAATCGTGCTTTCTTT | TRBJ1-1 | NA | TRBV28 | once
CASSLGGGRVSYNEQFF | TGTGCCAGCAGCTTGGGAGGCGGGAGGGTCTCCTACAATGAGCAGTTCTTC | TRBJ2-1 | TRBD2 | TRBV7-8 | once
CAISGSGSRANVLTF | TGTGCCATCAGTGGGTCGGGCTCTCGGGCCAACGTCCTGACTTTC | TRBJ2-6 | NA | TRBV10-3 | NA
CASSFGDNTGELFF | TGTGCCAGCAGTTTTGGAGATAACACCGGGGAGCTGTTTTTT | TRBJ2-2 | NA | TRBV28 | NA
CASEGRYYGYTF | TGTGCCAGTGAGGGACGCTACTATGGCTACACCTTC | TRBJ1-2 | NA | TRBV19 | NA
CARSLKGRRTYEQYF | TGTGCCAGAAGCTTGAAAGGCCGGAGGACGTACGAGCAGTACTTC | TRBJ2-7 | NA | TRBV5-3 | NA
CASGRGANTGELFF | TGTGCCAGCGGACGAGGGGCGAACACCGGGGAGCTGTTTTTT | TRBJ2-2 | NA | TRBV6-5 | NA
CASSFRDTTDTQYF | TGTGCCAGCAGCTTCAGGGACACCACAGATACGCAGTATTTT | TRBJ2-3 | NA | TRBV7-9 | NA
CASSLKGPPTWAIYEQYF | TGTGCCAGCAGCTTGAAAGGCCCCCCTACCTGGGCAATTTACGAGCAGTACTTC | TRBJ2-7 | NA | TRBV5-4 | NA
CASSSAGQGLLTSTDTQYF | TGTGCCAGCAGCTCGGCAGGACAGGGGTTACTGACTAGCACAGATACGCAGTATTTT | TRBJ2-3 | TRBD1 | TRBV5-6 | NA
CASSSNAGELFF | TGCGCCAGCAGCTCTAACGCCGGGGAGCTGTTTTTT | TRBJ2-2 | NA | TRBV5-1 | NA
CASRWGAITGELFF | TGTGCCAGCAGGTGGGGGGCGATCACCGGGGAGCTGTTTTTT | TRBJ2-2 | NA | TRBV27 | NA
CASSIGQVNNEQFF | TGCGCCAGCAGCATAGGACAGGTCAACAATGAGCAGTTCTTC | TRBJ2-1 | TRBD1 | TRBV5-1 | NA
CASSLAGFQETQYF | TGTGCCAGCAGCTTGGCGGGATTCCAAGAGACCCAGTACTTC | TRBJ2-5 | NA | TRBV5-4 | once
CASTSRDRNTEAFF | TGTGCCAGCACGTCCCGGGACAGGAACACTGAAGCTTTCTTT | TRBJ1-1 | TRBD1 | TRBV18 | NA
CAISGTSGGYEQFF | TGTGCCATCAGTGGGACTAGCGGGGGATATGAGCAGTTCTTC | TRBJ2-1 | TRBD2 | TRBV10-3 | NA
CASSIVGNTGELFF | TGTGCCAGTAGTATAGTGGGGAACACCGGGGAGCTGTTTTTT | TRBJ2-2 | NA | TRBV19 | NA
CASSLRTVSYNEQFF | TGCGCCAGCAGCCTACGGACAGTCTCCTACAATGAGCAGTTCTTC | TRBJ2-1 | NA | TRBV5-1 | NA
CASSLGQNNQPQHF | TGCGCCAGCAGCTTGGGACAGAATAATCAGCCCCAGCATTTT | TRBJ1-5 | NA | TRBV5-1 | NA
CASSLGGSAAETQYF | TGTGCCAGCAGTCTGGGGGGATCCGCGGCAGAGACCCAGTACTTC | TRBJ2-5 | NA | TRBV28 | NA
CASSESEYSNQPQHF | TGTGCCAGCAGTGAATCAGAGTATAGCAATCAGCCCCAGCATTTT | TRBJ1-5 | NA | TRBV2 | few
CASSDPGNTYTQYF | TGTGCCAGCAGTGACCCGGGAAACACTTATACGCAGTATTTT | TRBJ2-3 | NA | TRBV2 | NA
CASSPDGSTFSGNTIYF | TGCGCCAGCAGCCCGGACGGGTCTACGTTCTCTGGAAACACCATATATTTT | TRBJ1-3 | NA | TRBV5-1 | NA
CASSTRGTEGLTGELFF | TGTGCCAGCAGCACACGAGGGACGGAGGGTTTAACCGGGGAGCTGTTTTTT | TRBJ2-2 | NA | TRBV7-2 | NA
CASSPRTGTDTQYF | TGTGCCAGCAGTCCACGGACAGGCACAGATACGCAGTATTTT | TRBJ2-3 | NA | TRBV6-4 | NA
CASSTIRQGASYGYTF | TGTGCCAGCAGTACTATCAGACAGGGGGCGAGCTATGGCTACACCTTC | TRBJ1-2 | TRBD1 | TRBV28 | NA
CASSGGPGTGNGYTF | TGTGCCAGCAGCGGAGGGCCCGGGACAGGGAACGGCTACACCTTC | TRBJ1-2 | TRBD1 | TRBV9 | NA
CASSLGSADSPLHF | TGTGCCAGCAGCTTAGGATCTGCAGATTCACCCCTCCACTTT | TRBJ1-6 | NA | TRBV7-9 | NA
CASSLSLNTEAFF | TGTGCCAGCAGCTTATCCCTGAACACTGAAGCTTTCTTT | TRBJ1-1 | NA | TRBV7-8 | NA
CASSYPSGQRNEQFF | TGTGCCAGCAGTTACCCTTCGGGACAGAGAAATGAGCAGTTCTTC | TRBJ2-1 | TRBD1 | TRBV6-5 | NA
CASSLETSGSMADTQYF | TGTGCCAGCAGCTTAGAGACTAGCGGGAGTATGGCAGATACGCAGTATTTT | TRBJ2-3 | TRBD2 | TRBV7-9 | NA
CASSYAGLVQPQHF | TGTGCCAGCAGTTACGCGGGGCTCGTTCAGCCCCAGCATTTT | TRBJ1-5 | NA | TRBV6-6 | NA
CASKLDTSYEQYF | TGTGCCAGCAAGTTGGACACTTCCTACGAGCAGTACTTC | TRBJ2-7 | NA | TRBV6-5 | NA
CASGFGEQETQYF | TGTGCTAGTGGTTTCGGGGAACAAGAGACCCAGTACTTC | TRBJ2-5 | NA | TRBV12-5 | NA
CASSPRGTRDTEAFF | TGTGCCAGCAGTCCCCGGGGGACGAGGGACACTGAAGCTTTCTTT | TRBJ1-1 | NA | TRBV27 | NA
CASSIGQGSFYEQYF | TGTGCTAGCAGCATCGGACAGGGGAGCTTCTACGAGCAGTACTTC | TRBJ2-7 | TRBD1 | TRBV7-7 | NA
CASSQRDSYEQYF | TGCGCCAGCAGCCAACGGGACAGCTACGAGCAGTACTTC | TRBJ2-7 | TRBD1 | TRBV4-1 | NA
CASSLDRSGEQYF | TGTGCCAGCAGCTTAGACAGGTCGGGGGAGCAGTACTTC | TRBJ2-7 | NA | TRBV7-8 | NA
CASSFPSSYNEQFF | TGTGCCAGCAGTTTTCCTAGCTCCTACAATGAGCAGTTCTTC | TRBJ2-1 | NA | TRBV28 | NA